This T cell receptor (beta chain) was sequenced in a study of post-analysis software for immune sequencing data. Unique-molecular-identifier-tagged TCR beta cDNA libraries were used. TCRdb analysed the PCR reads with MiXCR anew, one entry per CDR3 protein. The sample shows a few hundred thousand distinct CDR3 sequences, around 40% of them seen only once. Findings and caveats of the study: For normalized Chao1 diversity, multiple sclerosis patients scored significantly lower than controls did. TRBV5-6, TRBV5-1 and TRBV20-1 belonged to a set of roughly 5 TRBV segments that were more frequent in patients than controls.

This CDR3 spans 15 amino acids. Trimming took 0 bases from V and 3 from J, leaving 9 bases between them. Germline V gene sequence: CDR1 LGHNA, CDR2 YSLEER. Comments on this clonotype: Antigen: not known.

The clonotype comes from a girl aged 5 to 17 with multiple sclerosis. The V call is TRBV4-3, the J call TRBJ2-1, with D hard to call. Source material: blood. The CDR3 sequence: CASSQDWSSYNEQFF. In nucleotides, the CDR3 is TGCGCCAGCAGCCAAGATTGGTCTAGCTACAATGAGCAGTTCTTC.